The 3 T cell receptor beta chains reported below all come from one sample, sequenced in a study of blood T cell repertoires in COVID-19. Here immunoSEQ multiplex PCR was the method, and the copy in TCRdb shows in-frame clones only, minus some. The sample has about 130,000 clones; around 76% are singletons. Sequencing was performed on peripheral blood. Every receptor here comes from a man in his 60s with acute or convalescent COVID-19.

The chain joins TRBV7-3 to TRBJ2-3, with unresolved D. CDR3 length equals 13 residues. In germline, CDR1 is SGHTA, CDR2 FQGTGA. Trimming pared 3 bases from V and 2 bases from J, leaving 6 bases between. CDR3 sequence: CASSFHITDTQYF. In nucleotides, the CDR3 is TGTGCCAGCAGCTTTCACATCACAGATACGCAGTATTTT.

The J gene is TRBJ1-2, the V gene TRBV24-1; D possibly corresponds to TRBD1 (5 bases). CDR1 and CDR2 from the germline V gene are KGHDR and SFDVKD. CDR3 size: 15 residues. Deletions cut 4 bases from V and 0 bases from J, with 11 bases between. The CDR3: CATSESGGTNYGYTF. CDR3 bases: TGTGCCACCAGTGAATCGGGGGGAACTAACTATGGCTACACCTTC.

This chain connects TRBV7-9 to TRBJ1-5; TRBD1 is a possible D gene (5 bases). CDR3 length: 14 residues. Trimming pared 2 bases from V and 5 bases from J, leaving 10 bases between. Germline V lookup: CDR1 SEHNR, CDR2 FQNEAQ (reference sequence). CDR3 sequence: CASSLYGDYQPQHF. The CDR3 DNA reads as TGTGCCAGCAGCTTATACGGGGACTATCAGCCCCAGCATTTT.